These 11 T cell receptor beta chains share one sample of origin, sequenced in a study of blood T cell repertoires in COVID-19. Sequencing used immunoSEQ multiplex PCR; TCRdb keeps in-frame clones, though not all of them. The sample has around 180,000 clones; around 90% are singletons. Sequencing input: peripheral blood. The origin of the receptors is a man aged 55 to 70 with acute or convalescent COVID-19.

This chain uses TRBV6-2 or TRBV6-3 with TRBJ2-1; 7 bases are a match to TRBD2. Germline V gene lookup returns CDR1 MNHEY and CDR2 SVGEGT. Trimming removed 4 bases from V and 4 bases from J; junction bases left unmatched: 4. This CDR3 has 14 residues. DNA for the CDR3: TGTGCCAGCAGTTCCGCCGGGAGGTACAATGAGCAGTTCTTC. It is translated as CASSSAGRYNEQFF.

The rearrangement joins TRBV5-5 to TRBJ1-1, with D unclear. CDR1 SGHKS and CDR2 YYEKEE come from the germline V gene (reference sequence). This CDR3 has 12 amino acids. V gave up 4 bases and J gave up 7 bases, with 11 bases separating them. The CDR3 region has the DNA TGTGCCAGCAGCCACACCATCAGTGAAGCTTTCTTT. Its translation: CASSHTISEAFF. Together with reference TRBV5-5 and TRBJ1-1, the CDR3 gives the full variable domain: DAGVTQSPTHLIKTRGQQVTLRCSPISGHKSVSWYQQVLGQGPQFIFQYYEKEERGRGNFPDRFSARQFPNYSSELNVNALLLGDSALYLCASSHTISEAFFGQGTRLTVV.

This chain joins TRBV2 and TRBJ1-5, with D unresolved. V was clipped by 3 bases and J by 6 bases, with 9 bases between them. In germline, CDR1 is SNHLY, CDR2 FYNNEI. The length of the CDR3 is 13 residues. For the CDR3, the DNA is TGTGCCAGCAGTGACGGTGGTTCTCAGCCCCAGCATTTT. This gives the protein CASSDGGSQPQHF.

This clone was counted only a few times. V usage is TRBV10-3 and J usage is TRBJ2-5; D is uncertain. Germline V gives CDR1 ENHRY, CDR2 SYGVKD. The germline V and J ends were trimmed by 0 bases and 5 bases, with 4 bases remaining between them. The CDR3 runs 12 residues. CDR3 DNA sequence: TGTGCCATCAGTGAGTCGAGGGAGACCCAGTACTTC. Its protein product is CAISESRETQYF.

The chain recombines TRBV15 with TRBJ2-1; 9 nucleotides align to TRBD2. The length of the CDR3 is 16 residues. Trimming at V came to 5 bases and at J to 9 bases, leaving 14 bases not matched to a gene. Germline values: CDR1 LNHNV, CDR2 YYDKDF (reference sequence). CDR3 amino acids: CATSGLAGERQSEQFF. CDR3 DNA: TGTGCCACCAGCGGATTAGCGGGGGAGCGTCAGAGTGAGCAGTTCTTC.

This chain connects TRBV10-3 to TRBJ2-1; 11 nucleotides line up with TRBD2. The germline CDR1 and CDR2 sequences are ENHRY and SYGVKD. The CDR3 extends over 17 amino acids. J lost 3 bases, V lost 3 bases, and 7 bases had no gene match. DNA of the CDR3: TGTGCCATCAGTGATATTACTAGCGGGAGACTCTACAATGAGCAGTTCTTC. Amino acid sequence: CAISDITSGRLYNEQFF.

The chain links TRBV7-8 to TRBJ2-7, with a weak D call TRBD2 (6 bases). Trimming stripped 4 bases from V and 1 base from J, with 14 bases between. Germline V gives CDR1 SGHVS, CDR2 FQNEAQ. The CDR3 sequence is 15 residues long. The CDR3 reads CASSWSGYGSYEQYF. The CDR3 bases are TGTGCCAGCAGCTGGAGCGGGTACGGATCCTACGAGCAGTACTTC.

The chain joins TRBV24-1 to TRBJ1-2; TRBD1 might be the D (5 bases). The germline V gene has CDR1 KGHDR and CDR2 SFDVKD. V was cut by 3 bases and J by 7 bases, with 17 bases left in between. This CDR3 is built from 15 residues. CDR3 sequence reads: CATSDPPTGGGGYTF. The CDR3 DNA is TGTGCCACCAGTGATCCTCCCACGGGGGGAGGTGGCTACACCTTC.

Worth noting for this clone: Other DNA sequences within the sample encode an identical CDR3. The gene calls are TRBV30 and TRBJ1-5, with D possibly matching TRBD1 (6 bases). The CDR3 is 15 amino acids. Per germline, CDR1 GTSNPN and CDR2 SVGIG (reference sequence). Trimming cost V 3 bases and J 0 bases, with 12 bases left between them. CDR3 DNA: TGTGCCTGGAGCCGGGGGGCAGCTAGCAATCAGCCCCAGCATTTT. Amino acids: CAWSRGAASNQPQHF.

V gene TRBV5-1 combines with J gene TRBJ1-1; D is undetermined. Germline CDR1 reads SGHRS; CDR2 reads YFSETQ. Trimming cost V 3 bases and J 1 base, with 16 bases left between them. The CDR3 consists of 16 residues. CDR3 protein: CASSSRRVAGNTEAFF. The DNA of the CDR3 is TGCGCCAGCAGCTCCCGCCGGGTGGCGGGGAACACTGAAGCTTTCTTT.

The gene calls are TRBV9 and TRBJ1-3; D is unresolved. Germline V gives CDR1 SGDLS, CDR2 YYNGEE. Trimming shortened V by 0 bases and J by 4 bases, and 17 bases separated the two germline ends. The CDR3 has 17 residues. The CDR3 DNA reads as TGTGCCAGCAGCGTAGGTCGGGGAAGCCCCGGAGGAAACACCATATATTTT. Amino acid sequence: CASSVGRGSPGGNTIYF.